The rows below give T cell receptor beta chains drawn from one sample of a study of blood T cell repertoires in COVID-19. Sequenced by immunoSEQ multiplex PCR; TCRdb stores in-frame clones only, minus some. The table records 300,000 to 450,000 clones, roughly nine tenths of them present only once. Material for sequencing was PBMCs or T cells enriched from blood (not recorded which). The receptors derive from a man between 18 and 35 years old who had recovered from COVID-19. The CDR3 runs from the conserved cysteine through the conserved F or W. The D gene is left open where the match is weak. Expanded clones are given a class, and other clones once, few, many or no size at all.

>-|TRBJ1-1|TRBV6-5|-
TGTGCCAGCAAAACAGGGTCTAGGAACACTGAAGCTTTCTTT
CASKTGSRNTEAFF
>-|TRBJ1-5|TRBV28|few
TGTGCCAGCAGCCCTCTCAATCAGCCCCAGCATTTT
CASSPLNQPQHF
>-|TRBJ2-3|TRBV27|-
TGTGCCAGCAGTCCCGCCCTAGCGACAAGGGCAGATACGCAGTATTTT
CASSPALATRADTQYF
>TRBD1|TRBJ1-6|TRBV7-9|few
TGTGCCAGCAGCCTACAGGGGGTCAATTCACCCCTCCACTTT
CASSLQGVNSPLHF
>TRBD1|TRBJ2-2|TRBV5-1|-
TGCGCCAGCAGTTCCGGACAGGGTTTCGCCGGGGAGCTGTTTTTT
CASSSGQGFAGELFF
>TRBD1|TRBJ2-5|TRBV6-1|-
TGTGCCAGCAGTGTTCTCTCCGGGACAGGGATAGAGACCCAGTACTTC
CASSVLSGTGIETQYF
>-|TRBJ1-1|TRBV20-1|-
TGCAGTGCTAGTCGCAGGGGAACTGAAGCTTTCTTT
CSASRRGTEAFF
>-|TRBJ1-1|TRBV15|once
TGTGCCACCAGTTCGGGGGAGGGTTGGGACACTGAAGCTTTCTTT
CATSSGEGWDTEAFF
>-|TRBJ1-2|TRBV5-3|-
TGTGCCAGAAGCTTGGCAGGGCCCTATGGCTACACCTTC
CARSLAGPYGYTF
>-|TRBJ2-5|TRBV27|-
TGTGCCAGCAGTACCCGCGGTACCCCGGGACAGTACTTC
CASSTRGTPGQYF
>TRBD1|TRBJ1-5|TRBV13|-
TGTGCCAGCAGCTTACAGGGGGCGATCCAGCATTTT
CASSLQGAIQHF
>TRBD1|TRBJ2-1|TRBV18|-
TGTGCCAGCTCACCACCCTGGACAGGGTACAATGAGCAGTTCTTC
CASSPPWTGYNEQFF
>TRBD2|TRBJ2-3|TRBV18|-
TGTGCCAGCTCACCAGGGCTAGCGGGGAGTCCAGATACGCAGTATTTT
CASSPGLAGSPDTQYF
>-|TRBJ1-2|TRBV9|-
TGTGCCAGCAGTTACAGAGAAAACTATGGCTACACCTTC
CASSYRENYGYTF
>TRBD1|TRBJ1-5|TRBV18|-
TGTGCCAGCTCATGGGACAGGGTCAATCAGCCCCAGCATTTT
CASSWDRVNQPQHF
>-|TRBJ1-2|TRBV5-6|-
TGTGCCAGCAGCTTAAGGAGGGACGGTTCCACCTTC
CASSLRRDGSTF
>-|TRBJ2-6|TRBV5-1|-
TGCGCCAGCAGCTTGGCAGGGGCGAGCATTAGTATTGCTGGGGCCAACGTCCTGACTTTC
CASSLAGASISIAGANVLTF
>-|TRBJ1-2|TRBV14|-
TGTGCCAGCAGCACAGGGATTAGAAACTATGGCTACACCTTC
CASSTGIRNYGYTF
>TRBD1|TRBJ2-1|TRBV28|-
TGTGCCAGCAGGAGCGGACAGGAGCCCGAGCAGTTCTTC
CASRSGQEPEQFF
>TRBD1|TRBJ2-7|TRBV3-1/TRBV3-2|-
TGTGCCAGCAGCCCGGGGACAGTCGAGCAGTACTTC
CASSPGTVEQYF
>TRBD1|TRBJ1-1|TRBV2|-
TGTGCCAGCACGGACAGGGAATCCACTGAAGCTTTCTTT
CASTDRESTEAFF
>TRBD1|TRBJ1-1|TRBV6-5|-
TGTGCCAGCAGTTACTCGAGACAGGGGAGGAGCACTGAAGCTTTCTTT
CASSYSRQGRSTEAFF
>-|TRBJ1-5|TRBV6-5|-
TGTGCCGCGTGTCTACCGTATAGCAATCAGCCCCAGCATTTT
CAACLPYSNQPQHF
>-|TRBJ2-1|TRBV6-5|-
TGTGCCAGCAGTTACTCCCCTTACAATGAGCAGTTCTTC
CASSYSPYNEQFF
>TRBD1|TRBJ1-5|TRBV7-2|-
TGTGCCAGCAGCCCCCCAGGGGGTCAGCCCCAGCATTTT
CASSPPGGQPQHF
>TRBD1|TRBJ1-5|TRBV9|-
TGTGCCAGCAGCGATACAGGGGGCGGTCAGCCCCAGCATTTT
CASSDTGGGQPQHF
>TRBD1|TRBJ1-5|TRBV19|-
TGTGCCAGTAGCACTACAGGGGGCATCAATCAGCCCCAGCATTTT
CASSTTGGINQPQHF
>TRBD2|TRBJ2-1|TRBV2|-
TGTGCCAGCAGTGAGGGCGGGGGCTCCTACAATGAGCAGTTCTTC
CASSEGGGSYNEQFF
>-|TRBJ1-2|TRBV27|-
TGTGCCAGCGACCTCCAGCGAGACTATGGCTACACCTTC
CASDLQRDYGYTF
>-|TRBJ1-2|TRBV6-5|few
TGTGCCAGCAGTCCAGGGTTTGGCTACACCTTC
CASSPGFGYTF
>-|TRBJ2-3|TRBV30|-
TGTGCCTGGTCCTGGGGGGGAGGGGGAATCACAGATACGCAGTATTTT
CAWSWGGGGITDTQYF
>-|TRBJ2-3|TRBV30|few
TGTGCCTGGACTGTCCCCGGGAGAAGCGATACGCAGTATTTT
CAWTVPGRSDTQYF
>TRBD1|TRBJ1-5|TRBV28|-
TGTGCCAGCAGACTATACGGACAGGGGGCGACTCAGCCCCAGCATTTT
CASRLYGQGATQPQHF
>-|TRBJ1-2|TRBV10-2|many
TGCGCCAGCAGTGAACCGGGGTCGAACTATGGCTACACCTTC
CASSEPGSNYGYTF
>TRBD1|TRBJ1-5|TRBV4-2|-
TGTGCCAGCAGCCTGACCGGGACAGGGGATCAGCCCCAGCATTTT
CASSLTGTGDQPQHF
>TRBD1|TRBJ1-2|TRBV28|-
TGTGCCAGCAGTTCACTTCCTAGGGGGCTTTATGGCTACACCTTC
CASSSLPRGLYGYTF
>TRBD1|TRBJ2-5|TRBV5-1|-
TGCGCCAGCAGCTTGATTCCGACAGGGGGTTACCAAGAGACCCAGTACTTC
CASSLIPTGGYQETQYF
>TRBD2|TRBJ2-1|TRBV7-2|-
TGTGCCAGCAGCCAAGCGGGGGGTCGCTACAATGAGCAGTTCTTC
CASSQAGGRYNEQFF
>TRBD1|TRBJ1-2|TRBV9|-
TGTGCCAGCAGTAGCCCAGGGGGTGGCTACACCTTC
CASSSPGGGYTF
>-|TRBJ2-1|TRBV7-9|-
TGTGCCAGCAGCCGGACAGAAAATGAGCAGTTCTTC
CASSRTENEQFF
>TRBD1|TRBJ2-7|TRBV5-4|-
TGTGCCAGCAGCCCCGACAGGGTTCCAGGCGAGCAGTACTTC
CASSPDRVPGEQYF
>TRBD2|TRBJ2-1|TRBV7-9|once
TGTGCCAGCAGTACTAGCGGGAGGCCTCTTTCCTACAATGAGCAGTTCTTC
CASSTSGRPLSYNEQFF
>-|TRBJ2-2|TRBV5-1|-
TGCGCCAGCAGCTTGAACAGGGCCTTTTACTCGAACACCGGGGAGCTGTTTTTT
CASSLNRAFYSNTGELFF
>TRBD2|TRBJ2-5|TRBV10-3|-
TGTGCCATCACAGCGGGAGGGAACCAAGAGACCCAGTACTTC
CAITAGGNQETQYF
>-|TRBJ2-5|TRBV11-2|-
TGTGCCAGCAGCTTAAGTGGCAGGCTCCAAGAGACCCAGTACTTC
CASSLSGRLQETQYF
>TRBD2|TRBJ2-2|TRBV28|few
TGTGCCAGCGCTCAGGGAGGGTCTGCCGGGGAGCTGTTTTTT
CASAQGGSAGELFF
>TRBD1|TRBJ2-7|TRBV30|few
TGTGCCTGGAACAGACAGGGGGTCTCCTACGAGCAGTACTTC
CAWNRQGVSYEQYF
>TRBD1|TRBJ2-6|TRBV5-6|-
TGTGCCAGCAGCTTGATTGGGCAGGGGGCGTCTGGGGCCAACGTCCTGACTTTC
CASSLIGQGASGANVLTF
>TRBD1|TRBJ1-2|TRBV10-3|-
TGTGGTACGGGGGACAGGGTCTATGGCTACACCTTC
CGTGDRVYGYTF
>-|TRBJ1-1|TRBV6-2/TRBV6-3|-
TGTGCCAGCAGTTACTCGGCGGGGCTGAACACTGAAGCTTTCTTT
CASSYSAGLNTEAFF
>TRBD1|TRBJ2-5|TRBV5-4|-
TGTGCCAGCAGCTCGACAGGGGGCCCATCGGCAGGCCAAGAGACCCAGTACTTC
CASSSTGGPSAGQETQYF
>-|TRBJ1-5|TRBV7-2|-
TGTGCCAGCAGCTTAGGGTCCCTATATAGCAATCAGCCCCAGCATTTT
CASSLGSLYSNQPQHF
>TRBD1|TRBJ1-2|TRBV9|-
TGTGCCAGCAGCTTAGGACAGGGGGCTTCTAACTATGGCTACACCTTC
CASSLGQGASNYGYTF
>TRBD1|TRBJ1-6|TRBV2|-
TGTGCCAGCAATAGACAGGGGCCTAATTCACCCCTCCACTTT
CASNRQGPNSPLHF
>-|TRBJ2-7|TRBV7-9|-
TGTGCCAGCAGCTCTAGGATCTACGAGCAGTACTTC
CASSSRIYEQYF
>TRBD1|TRBJ1-3|TRBV18|-
TGTGCCAGCTCACCCGAAGGACAGGGGATTTTATCCTCTGGAAACACCATATATTTT
CASSPEGQGILSSGNTIYF
>-|TRBJ2-7|TRBV24-1|-
TGTGCCACCACCCCTACAGGTTACGAGCAGTACTTC
CATTPTGYEQYF
>-|TRBJ2-5|TRBV3-1/TRBV3-2|-
TGTGCCAGCAGCTCCCGACTTCAACAAGAGACCCAGTACTTC
CASSSRLQQETQYF
>TRBD2|TRBJ2-7|TRBV25-1|-
TGTGCCAGCAGTGAGTCCCTACGGGGCGGGGGGAAGACCTACGAGCAGTACTTC
CASSESLRGGGKTYEQYF